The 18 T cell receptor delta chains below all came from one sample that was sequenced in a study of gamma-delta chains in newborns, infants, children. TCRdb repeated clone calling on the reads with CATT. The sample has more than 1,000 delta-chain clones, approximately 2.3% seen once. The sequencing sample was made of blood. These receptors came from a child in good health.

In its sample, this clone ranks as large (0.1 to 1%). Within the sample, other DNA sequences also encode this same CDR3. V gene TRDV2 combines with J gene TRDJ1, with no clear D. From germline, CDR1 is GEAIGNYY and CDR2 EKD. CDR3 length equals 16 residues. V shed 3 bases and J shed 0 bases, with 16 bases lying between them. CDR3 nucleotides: TGTGCCTGTGACGCGGTTGGAGGTAGAAACACCGATAAACTCATCTTT. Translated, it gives CACDAVGGRNTDKLIF.

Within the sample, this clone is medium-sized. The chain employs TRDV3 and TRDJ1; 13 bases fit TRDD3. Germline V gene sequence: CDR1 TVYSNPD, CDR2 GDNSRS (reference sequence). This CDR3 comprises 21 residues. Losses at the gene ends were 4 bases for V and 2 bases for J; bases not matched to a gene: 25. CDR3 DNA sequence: TGTGCCTGCTGCCTTCCAACGGTTCACTGGGGGATACGCATCAAGACCGATAAACTCATCTTT. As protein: CACCLPTVHWGIRIKTDKLIF.

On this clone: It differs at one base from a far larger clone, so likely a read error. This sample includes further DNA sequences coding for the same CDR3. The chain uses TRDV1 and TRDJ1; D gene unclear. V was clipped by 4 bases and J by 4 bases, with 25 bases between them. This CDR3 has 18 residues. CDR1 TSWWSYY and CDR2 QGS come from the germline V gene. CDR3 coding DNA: TGTGCTCTTGGGGTGCCGTTAGGTCCCACCGTTTACTTCGATAAACTCATCTTT. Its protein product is CALGVPLGPTVYFDKLIF.

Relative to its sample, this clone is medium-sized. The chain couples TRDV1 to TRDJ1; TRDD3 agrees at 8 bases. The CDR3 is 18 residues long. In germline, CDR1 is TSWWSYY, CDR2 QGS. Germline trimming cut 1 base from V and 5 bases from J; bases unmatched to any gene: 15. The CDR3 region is CALGERYRLVLGGDKLIF. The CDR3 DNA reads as TGTGCTCTTGGGGAACGGTATAGATTGGTACTGGGGGGGGATAAACTCATCTTT.

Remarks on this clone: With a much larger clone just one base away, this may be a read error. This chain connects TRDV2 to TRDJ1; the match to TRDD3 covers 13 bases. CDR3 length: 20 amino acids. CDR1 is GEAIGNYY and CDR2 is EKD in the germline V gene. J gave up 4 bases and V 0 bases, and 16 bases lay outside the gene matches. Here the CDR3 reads CACDTILQTGGYAYGDKLIF. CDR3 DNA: TGTGCCTGTGACACCATCCTACAAACTGGGGGATACGCGTATGGCGATAAACTCATCTTT.

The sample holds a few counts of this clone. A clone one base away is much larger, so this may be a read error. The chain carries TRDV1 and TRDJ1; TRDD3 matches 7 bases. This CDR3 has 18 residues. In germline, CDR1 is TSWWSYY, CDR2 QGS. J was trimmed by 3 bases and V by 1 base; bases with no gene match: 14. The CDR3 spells CALGEQMWWGTYADKLIF. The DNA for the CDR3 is TGTGCTCTTGGGGAACAAATGTGGTGGGGGACGTACGCCGATAAACTCATCTTT.

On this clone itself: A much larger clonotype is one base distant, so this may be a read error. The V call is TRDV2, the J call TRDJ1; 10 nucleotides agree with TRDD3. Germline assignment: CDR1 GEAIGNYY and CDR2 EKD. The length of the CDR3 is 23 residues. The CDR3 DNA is TGTGCCTGTGCCACCGTTGTAGGGCTAAGAGAACTGGGGGATTCCCCTGGAGGCGATAAACTCATCTTT. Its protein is CACATVVGLRELGDSPGGDKLIF.

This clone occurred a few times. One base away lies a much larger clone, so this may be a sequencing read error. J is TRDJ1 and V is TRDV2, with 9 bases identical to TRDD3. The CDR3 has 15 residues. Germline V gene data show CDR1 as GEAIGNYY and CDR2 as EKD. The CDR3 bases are TGTGCCTGTGACAACGTGGGGGATAAAGGCGATAAACTCACCTTT. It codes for CACDNVGDKGDKLTF.

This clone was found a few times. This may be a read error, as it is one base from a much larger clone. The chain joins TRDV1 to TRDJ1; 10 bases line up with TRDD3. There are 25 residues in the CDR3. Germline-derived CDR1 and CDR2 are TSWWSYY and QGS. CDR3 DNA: TGTGCTCTTGGGGAACCTCCTACTACTGGGGGATCTGGAGGGCTTATAGTTCGATTGGCCGATAAACTCACCTTT. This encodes CALGEPPTTGGSGGLIVRLADKLTF.

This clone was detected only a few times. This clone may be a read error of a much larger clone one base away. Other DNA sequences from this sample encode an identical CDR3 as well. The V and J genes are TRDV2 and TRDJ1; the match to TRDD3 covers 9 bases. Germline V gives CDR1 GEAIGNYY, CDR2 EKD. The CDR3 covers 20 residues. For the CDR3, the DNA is TGTGCCTGTGACACGTCTCGTACTTTACTGGGGGACCCTAACACCGATAAACTCATCTTC. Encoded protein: CACDTSRTLLGDPNTDKLIF.

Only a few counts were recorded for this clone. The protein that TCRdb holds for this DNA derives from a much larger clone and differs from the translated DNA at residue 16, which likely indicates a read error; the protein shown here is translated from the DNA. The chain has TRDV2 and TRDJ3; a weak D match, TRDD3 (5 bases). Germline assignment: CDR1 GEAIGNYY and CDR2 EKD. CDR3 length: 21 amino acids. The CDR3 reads CACDMVLEGTPPSWDARQMFF. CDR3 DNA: TGTGCCTGTGACATGGTACTGGAGGGGACACCCCCCTCCTGGGACGCCCGACAGATGTTTTTC.

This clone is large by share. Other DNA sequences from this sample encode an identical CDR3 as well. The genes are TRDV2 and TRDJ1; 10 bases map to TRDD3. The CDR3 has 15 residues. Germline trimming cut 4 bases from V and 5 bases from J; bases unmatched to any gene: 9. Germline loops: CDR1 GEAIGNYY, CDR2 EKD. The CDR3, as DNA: TGTGCCTGTGAACGACTGGGGGATCAGGCAGATAAACTCATCTTT. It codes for CACERLGDQADKLIF.

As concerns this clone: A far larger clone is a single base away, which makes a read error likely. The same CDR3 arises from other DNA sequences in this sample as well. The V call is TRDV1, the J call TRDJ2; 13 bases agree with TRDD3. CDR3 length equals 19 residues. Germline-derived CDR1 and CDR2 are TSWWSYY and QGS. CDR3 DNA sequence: TGCGCTCTTGGGGAAAGAAGCCGATACTGGGGGATACGGACAGCACAACTCTTCTTT. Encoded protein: CALGERSRYWGIRTAQLFF.

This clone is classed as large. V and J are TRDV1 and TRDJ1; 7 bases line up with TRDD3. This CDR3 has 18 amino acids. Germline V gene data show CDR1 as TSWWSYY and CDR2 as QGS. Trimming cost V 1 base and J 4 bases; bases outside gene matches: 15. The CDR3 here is CALGERPSWGPWGDKLIF. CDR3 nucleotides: TGTGCTCTTGGGGAACGCCCCTCCTGGGGGCCGTGGGGCGATAAACTCATCTTT.

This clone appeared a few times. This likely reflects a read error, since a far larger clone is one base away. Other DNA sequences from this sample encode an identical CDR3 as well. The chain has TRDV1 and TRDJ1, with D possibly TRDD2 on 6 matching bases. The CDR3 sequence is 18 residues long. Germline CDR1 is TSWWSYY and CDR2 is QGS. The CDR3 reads CALGVPLGPTVYFDKLIF. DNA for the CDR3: TGTGCTCTTGGGGTGCCGTTAGGTCCTACCGTTTACTTCGATAAGCTCATCTTT.

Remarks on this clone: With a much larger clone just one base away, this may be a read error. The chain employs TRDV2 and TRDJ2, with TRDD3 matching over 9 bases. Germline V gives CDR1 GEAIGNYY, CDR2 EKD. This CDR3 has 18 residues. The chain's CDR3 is CACDTYWGSNSLTAQPFF. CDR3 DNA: TGTGCCTGTGACACGTACTGGGGGAGCAACTCTTTGACAGCACAACCCTTCTTT.

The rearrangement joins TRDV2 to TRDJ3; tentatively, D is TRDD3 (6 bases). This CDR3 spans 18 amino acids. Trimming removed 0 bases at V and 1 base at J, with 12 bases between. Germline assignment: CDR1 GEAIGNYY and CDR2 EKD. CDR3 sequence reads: CACDTGLTGSWDTRQMFF. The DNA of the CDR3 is TGTGCCTGTGACACCGGACTGACTGGGTCCTGGGACACCCGACAGATGTTTTTC.

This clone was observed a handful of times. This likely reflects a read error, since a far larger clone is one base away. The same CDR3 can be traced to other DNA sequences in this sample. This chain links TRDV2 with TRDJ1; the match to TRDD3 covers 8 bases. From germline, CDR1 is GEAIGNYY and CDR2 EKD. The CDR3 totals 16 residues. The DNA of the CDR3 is TGTGCCTGTGACACTCTACTGGGGGCATACACTGATAAACTCATCTTT. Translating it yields CACDTLLGAYTDKLIF.